This T cell receptor beta chain was observed in a study of Ad26.COV2.S vaccination and SARS-CoV-2 variants. Study details: Dosing was one shot or two shots 56 days apart. Overall study findings and caveats: Vaccinated individuals (as opposed to placebo recipients) had higher spike-specific TCR breadth. Considerable breadth of spike-specific CD8+ and CD4+ T cell responses has reportedly been documented following vaccination.

As for treatment: 15 to 20 received Ad26.COV2.S at low or high dose, single or two shots; about 5 received placebo; per-sample allocation not given. On day 63 after the first injection, vaccine and placebo recipients gave samples. It was Wuhan-strain SARS-CoV-2 spike that the Ad26 vaccine vector expressed. Profiling relied on immunoSEQ multiplex PCR, and the TCRdb table lists in-frame clones only, not all of them. Altogether a few hundred thousand clones are present, roughly 84% being singletons, with the ten largest covering roughly 3.1%. As regards this clone: The antigen is undetermined.

The CDR3 length is 13 residues. V was trimmed by 3 bases and J by 8 bases, leaving 16 bases between them. Germline lookup yields CDR1 SQVTM and CDR2 ANQGSEA. The rearrangement links TRBV29-1 to TRBJ1-2; D unresolved. The sequencing here drew on peripheral blood, taken in a trial of Ad26.COV2.S vaccine versus placebo. The receptor comes from a person aged 18 to 65 who received the Ad26.COV2.S COVID-19 vaccine or a placebo. CDR3 loop: CSVDREATGGYTF. CDR3 DNA sequence: TGCAGCGTTGATCGCGAGGCTACGGGCGGCTACACCTTC.